The rows below give T cell receptor beta chains drawn from one sample of a study of blood T cell repertoires in COVID-19. Sequenced by immunoSEQ multiplex PCR; TCRdb stores in-frame clones only, minus some. This sample has about 240,000 clones, with around 89% found just once. The sequenced sample consisted of PBMCs or T cells enriched from blood (not recorded which). The receptors here all came from a woman in her 30s who had recovered from COVID-19. The CDR3 runs from the conserved cysteine through the conserved F or W. A D gene is named only where the DNA matches it firmly. Size values are once, few and many counts, or a class for expanded clones, and some rows have none.

>.|TRBJ1-5|TRBD1|TRBV19
CASSIGQGIEPQHF
TGTGCCAGTAGTATAGGACAGGGAATCGAGCCCCAGCATTTT
>.|TRBJ1-2|.|TRBV6-5
CASSRPGGYGYTF
TGTGCCAGCAGTCGACCGGGGGGCTATGGCTACACCTTC
>once|TRBJ2-4|TRBD1|TRBV5-4
CASSSVGQGTKNIQYF
TGTGCCAGCAGCTCGGTAGGACAGGGGACAAAAAACATTCAGTACTTC
>.|TRBJ2-2|.|TRBV7-9
CASSFLRGITGELFF
TGTGCCAGCAGCTTCCTTAGGGGGATCACCGGGGAGCTGTTTTTT
>.|TRBJ2-7|TRBD1|TRBV5-6
CASSGTGPHEQYF
TGTGCCAGCAGCGGGACAGGTCCGCACGAGCAGTACTTC
>.|TRBJ1-4|TRBD1|TRBV29-1
CSVSTAGGMEKLFF
TGCAGCGTGTCCACCGCAGGGGGTATGGAAAAACTGTTTTTT
>.|TRBJ1-4|.|TRBV4-1
CASSQGGRGRRDEKLFF
TGCGCCAGCAGCCAAGGGGGGAGAGGGAGGAGGGATGAAAAACTGTTTTTT
>.|TRBJ2-3|.|TRBV5-1
CASSWEGGTDTQYF
TGCGCCAGCAGCTGGGAGGGGGGCACAGATACGCAGTATTTT
>.|TRBJ1-2|.|TRBV11-2
CASSLGPAGGYGYTF
TGTGCCAGCAGCTTAGGACCCGCAGGAGGCTATGGCTACACCTTC
>.|TRBJ1-1|.|TRBV7-9
CASSLGQSNTEAFF
TGTGCCAGCAGCTTAGGACAGTCGAACACTGAAGCTTTCTTT
>once|TRBJ1-4|.|TRBV7-9
CASTPLAQKGKLFF
TGTGCCAGCACCCCTTTAGCCCAGAAAGGAAAACTGTTTTTT
>.|TRBJ1-6|.|TRBV5-6
CASRSGTSLYNSPLHF
TGTGCCAGCAGATCCGGGACTTCCCTATATAATTCACCCCTCCACTTT
>.|TRBJ1-3|.|TRBV28
CASSPLQGFSGNTIYF
TGTGCCAGCAGTCCTTTACAGGGCTTCTCTGGAAACACCATATATTTT
>.|TRBJ2-3|TRBD2|TRBV18
CASSRGLAGDTDTQYF
TGTGCCAGCTCACGGGGACTAGCGGGAGACACAGATACGCAGTATTTT
>.|TRBJ1-4|.|TRBV27
CASSWGGEKLFF
TGTGCCAGCAGCTGGGGAGGGGAAAAACTGTTTTTT
>.|TRBJ2-7|.|TRBV5-1
CASSPKGAFRRLYEQYF
TGCGCCAGCAGCCCGAAAGGGGCGTTCCGCCGCCTCTACGAGCAGTACTTC
>.|TRBJ2-1|.|TRBV9
CASSVGLGQNQQFF
TGTGCCAGCAGCGTAGGGTTAGGACAAAATCAGCAGTTCTTC
>.|TRBJ1-2|TRBD1|TRBV5-1
CASSFDRASYGYTF
TGCGCCAGCAGCTTCGACAGGGCGAGCTATGGCTACACCTTC
>.|TRBJ1-2|.|TRBV5-1
CASSIRQGSNYGYTF
TGCGCCAGCAGCATTCGCCAGGGAAGTAACTATGGCTACACCTTC
>.|TRBJ1-5|.|TRBV12-3/TRBV12-4
CASSFTPGTSQHF
TGTGCCAGCAGTTTCACTCCCGGGACTTCCCAGCATTTT
>.|TRBJ1-1|TRBD1|TRBV7-8
CASSFPDRGLTEAFF
TGTGCCAGCAGCTTCCCCGACAGGGGGTTAACTGAAGCTTTCTTT
>.|TRBJ2-1|TRBD2|TRBV29-1
CSVEAEREPDNEQFF
TGCAGCGTTGAGGCCGAGCGGGAGCCCGACAATGAGCAGTTCTTC
>.|TRBJ2-3|TRBD2|TRBV9
CASSAFLAGATDTQYF
TGTGCCAGCAGCGCATTCTTAGCGGGAGCCACAGATACGCAGTATTTT
>.|TRBJ1-4|.|TRBV4-2
CASSHTGPNEKLFF
TGTGCCAGCAGCCACACAGGGCCTAATGAAAAACTGTTTTTT
>.|TRBJ2-5|.|TRBV7-8
CASSLVPDSSVETQYF
TGTGCCAGCAGCTTAGTCCCGGACTCCTCTGTGGAGACCCAGTACTTC
>.|TRBJ2-7|.|TRBV7-8
CASSPLSYEQYF
TGTGCCAGCAGCCCCCTATCCTACGAGCAGTACTTC
>.|TRBJ2-3|.|TRBV7-9
CASSLGAGWTASTDTQYF
TGTGCCAGCAGCTTAGGGGCTGGGTGGACAGCTAGCACAGATACGCAGTATTTT
>once|TRBJ2-1|.|TRBV9
CASSVEPASGPDNEQFF
TGTGCCAGCAGCGTAGAACCGGCCAGCGGGCCCGACAATGAGCAGTTCTTC
>.|TRBJ2-5|TRBD1|TRBV28
CASSRTGVETQYF
TGTGCCAGCAGTCGAACAGGGGTGGAGACCCAGTACTTC
>.|TRBJ2-1|.|TRBV24-1
CATSDSAPVANSYNEQFF
TGTGCCACCAGTGATAGCGCCCCCGTCGCAAACTCCTACAATGAGCAGTTCTTC
>.|TRBJ1-5|.|TRBV30
CAWSTQGDQPQHF
TGTGCCTGGAGTACACAGGGAGATCAGCCCCAGCATTTT
>.|TRBJ1-2|TRBD1|TRBV28
CASSLADRGSYGYTF
TGTGCCAGCAGTTTAGCGGACAGGGGAAGCTATGGCTACACCTTC
>.|TRBJ2-1|TRBD2|TRBV5-4
CASSLPAGAYNEQFF
TGTGCCAGCAGCTTGCCTGCGGGAGCTTACAATGAGCAGTTCTTC
>.|TRBJ2-7|.|TRBV4-3
CASSHGVTGHYEQYF
TGCGCCAGCAGCCATGGCGTGACAGGACACTACGAGCAGTACTTC
>.|TRBJ1-4|TRBD1|TRBV3-1/TRBV3-2
CASSQGLTGINNEKLFF
TGTGCCAGCAGCCAAGGCTTGACAGGGATTAATAATGAAAAACTGTTTTTT
>.|TRBJ2-5|.|TRBV7-9
CASSLSGQETQYF
TGTGCCAGCAGCTTATCAGGCCAAGAGACCCAGTACTTC
>.|TRBJ1-2|.|TRBV24-1
CATSDWERNYGYTF
TGTGCCACCAGTGATTGGGAGAGAAACTATGGCTACACCTTC
>.|TRBJ1-2|TRBD1|TRBV28
CASSLYLQGEDDYGYTF
TGTGCCAGCAGTTTATATCTTCAGGGGGAGGATGACTATGGCTACACCTTC
>.|TRBJ1-4|.|TRBV5-1
CASSLAPGGAGEKLFF
TGCGCCAGCAGCTTGGCTCCAGGAGGGGCAGGAGAAAAACTGTTTTTT
>.|TRBJ1-1|.|TRBV9
CASSAQGNTEAFF
TGTGCCAGCAGCGCGCAGGGGAACACTGAAGCTTTCTTT
>.|TRBJ1-1|.|TRBV25-1
CASSESAHRVGVREAFF
TGTGCCAGCAGTGAATCCGCTCACAGGGTAGGAGTTCGGGAAGCTTTCTTT
>.|TRBJ2-3|.|TRBV4-1
CASSQEASGRTDTQYF
TGCGCCAGCAGCCAAGAAGCGAGCGGGCGCACAGATACGCAGTATTTT
>.|TRBJ2-5|TRBD1|TRBV6-4
CASSHSTGGIETQYF
TGTGCCAGCAGCCACTCAACAGGGGGCATAGAGACCCAGTACTTC
>.|TRBJ1-5|.|TRBV2
CASSGDSPNQPQHF
TGTGCCAGCAGTGGAGACAGCCCGAATCAGCCCCAGCATTTT
>.|TRBJ1-4|.|TRBV11-2
CASSLGSLEKLFF
TGTGCCAGCAGCTTAGGTTCTCTTGAAAAACTGTTTTTT
>.|TRBJ2-2|.|TRBV6-6
CASSFGYSGPGELFF
TGTGCCAGCAGTTTTGGCTATAGCGGACCCGGGGAGCTGTTTTTT
>once|TRBJ1-2|.|TRBV2
CASVQGPYGYTF
TGTGCCAGCGTACAGGGTCCATATGGCTACACCTTC
>.|TRBJ2-7|.|TRBV30
CASSRALVGAGGSYEQYF
TGTGCCTCCAGCCGCGCCCTCGTGGGGGCCGGCGGCTCCTACGAGCAGTACTTC
>.|TRBJ1-2|TRBD1|TRBV19
CASSKGTGGEYGYTF
TGTGCCAGTAGTAAGGGGACAGGGGGCGAATATGGCTACACCTTC
>.|TRBJ2-3|.|TRBV5-6
CASSLGGRRPSGADTQYF
TGTGCCAGCAGCCTGGGTGGACGTAGGCCTTCGGGAGCGGATACGCAGTATTTT
>.|TRBJ1-4|.|TRBV29-1
CSVGTSREKLFF
TGCAGCGTCGGGACATCACGAGAAAAACTGTTTTTT
>.|TRBJ2-7|TRBD2|TRBV27
CASSIIAGNQFEQYF
TGTGCCAGCAGTATCATAGCGGGGAATCAGTTCGAGCAGTACTTC
>.|TRBJ2-1|TRBD1|TRBV5-1
CASSSGQGFYNEQFF
TGCGCCAGCAGCTCGGGACAGGGGTTCTACAATGAGCAGTTCTTC
>few|TRBJ2-1|.|TRBV27
CASSSVAEQFF
TGTGCCAGCAGTTCGGTCGCCGAGCAGTTCTTC
>.|TRBJ2-1|TRBD2|TRBV6-2/TRBV6-3
CASSYETSGVNEQFF
TGTGCCAGCAGTTACGAGACTAGCGGGGTAAATGAGCAGTTCTTC